These 28 T cell receptor beta chains came from one sample sequenced in a study of OX40 agonist ivuxolimab in advanced cancers. Clones were sequenced by immunoSEQ multiplex PCR, and TCRdb holds only the in-frame ones, with some missing. Of about 160,000 clones listed, around 94% are singletons. The sequenced sample was CD4+ or CD8+ T cells sorted from blood, obtained in a trial of the OX40 agonist ivuxolimab. The source of these receptors is an adult with an advanced solid tumor such as melanoma, head and neck, liver or kidney cancer.

The chain recombines TRBV20-1 with TRBJ1-2; 7 bases fit TRBD1. The CDR3 loop spans 11 amino acids. CDR1 and CDR2 (germline): DFQATT, SNEGSKA (reference sequence). In nucleotides, the CDR3 is TGCAGCGGGGGACAGAACTATGGCTACACCTTC. The encoded protein is CSGGQNYGYTF.

The chain joins TRBV7-9 to TRBJ2-2; 10 positions agree with TRBD1. V gave up 2 bases and J gave up 3 bases; unmatched junction bases: 3. The CDR3 is 16 residues long. Germline CDR1 is SEHNR and CDR2 is FQNEAQ (reference sequence). Written as DNA, the CDR3 is TGTGCCAGCAGCTTATCCGGGACAGGGGACACCGGGGAGCTGTTTTTT. Translation: CASSLSGTGDTGELFF.

The chain is built from TRBV9 and TRBJ1-2; possible D gene TRBD1, 5 bases. The CDR3 is 15 residues long. Germline assignment: CDR1 SGDLS and CDR2 YYNGEE. V shed 0 bases and J shed 2 bases, with 11 bases lying between them. The CDR3 DNA sequence: TGTGCCAGCAGCGTAGCCGGACACCTAAACTATGGCTACACCTTC. It encodes CASSVAGHLNYGYTF.

This clone was seen just once. The chain joins TRBV19 to TRBJ1-5; TRBD1 matches at 7 bases. CDR1 is LNHDA and CDR2 is SQIVND in the germline V gene (reference sequence). With 10 bases clipped from V and 2 bases from J, the junction kept 8 bases outside the gene matches. The CDR3 length is 14 residues. The CDR3: CATSFTGGNQPQHF. CDR3 coding DNA: TGTGCCACCAGTTTCACAGGGGGCAATCAGCCCCAGCATTTT.

This chain connects TRBV19 to TRBJ1-3; TRBD1 matches 7 bases. Germline V gene sequence: CDR1 LNHDA, CDR2 SQIVND (reference sequence). The CDR3 contains 15 residues. J gave up 0 bases and V 3 bases, and 2 bases lay outside the gene matches. The CDR3 region has the DNA TGTGCCAGTAGTATGCGGACAGGCTCTGGAAACACCATATATTTT. This sequence encodes CASSMRTGSGNTIYF. Full variable domain (rest looked up from reference TRBV19 and TRBJ1-3): DGGITQSPKYLFRKEGQNVTLSCEQNLNHDAMYWYRQDPGQGLRLIYYSQIVNDFQKGDIAEGYSVSREKKESFPLTVTSAQKNPTAFYLCASSMRTGSGNTIYFGEGSWLTVV.

The DNA for the CDR3 is TGTGCCAGCAGCCCAATCCTCGGGACTTACCTCGAGACCCAGTACTTC. This sequence encodes CASSPILGTYLETQYF. J is TRBJ2-5 and V is TRBV7-9, with D possibly being TRBD2 (6 bases). CDR1 and CDR2 from the germline V gene are SEHNR and FQNEAQ (reference sequence). The CDR3 has 16 amino acids. The V and J ends lost 5 bases and 5 bases respectively, with 21 bases between them. Full variable domain (rest looked up from reference TRBV7-9 and TRBJ2-5): DTGVSQNPRHKITKRGQNVTFRCDPISEHNRLYWYRQTLGQGPEFLTYFQNEAQLEKSRLLSDRFSAERPKGSFSTLEIQRTEQGDSAMYLCASSPILGTYLETQYFGPGTRLLVL.

The chain is built from TRBV5-1 and TRBJ2-1; 10 nucleotides agree with TRBD2. Germline V gene lookup returns CDR1 SGHRS and CDR2 YFSETQ. The ends lost 9 bases at V and 5 bases at J; junction bases unmatched: 8. This CDR3 spans 14 amino acids. Written as DNA, the CDR3 is TGCGCCACCACCGGACTAGCGGCAAACAATGAGCAGTTCTTC. Its translation is CATTGLAANNEQFF.

The gene calls are TRBV7-2 and TRBJ1-1, with a possible D match to TRBD1 (6 bases). The CDR3 totals 17 residues. Germline V lookup: CDR1 SGHTA, CDR2 FQGNSA. Trimming pared 1 base from V and 0 bases from J, leaving 15 bases between. CDR3 sequence reads: CASSLVGDTLVNTEAFF. CDR3 DNA: TGTGCCAGCAGCTTAGTGGGGGACACTCTGGTGAACACTGAAGCTTTCTTT.

V gene TRBV7-7 combines with J gene TRBJ1-3; D not resolved. The germline V and J ends were trimmed by 5 bases and 4 bases, with 9 bases remaining between them. There are 13 residues in the CDR3. Germline CDR1 and CDR2: SSHAT and FNYEAQ (reference sequence). DNA of the CDR3: TGTGCCAGCAGCCCTCAAGGGGGAAACACCATATATTTT. This codes for CASSPQGGNTIYF.

CDR3 DNA: TGTGCCATCGAGTCAGGGAACGACGAGCAGTACTTC. Translation gives CAIESGNDEQYF. The chain joins TRBV10-3 to TRBJ2-7; tentatively, D is TRBD1 (5 bases). The CDR3 loop spans 12 amino acids. Looked up from germline, CDR1 is ENHRY and CDR2 is SYGVKD. V was cut by 8 bases and J by 5 bases, with 13 bases left in between.

CDR3 nucleotides: TGTGCCAGCACCGGGACAGGGCAAAATGAAAAACTGTTTTTT. Amino acid sequence: CASTGTGQNEKLFF. The chain uses TRBV9 and TRBJ1-4; 9 nucleotides line up with TRBD1. V trimming: 6 bases; J trimming: 5 bases; junction bases outside the gene matches: 5. The CDR3 sequence is 14 residues long. Germline CDR1 is SGDLS and CDR2 is YYNGEE.

This clone was seen just once. The chain uses TRBV14 and TRBJ2-5; TRBD2 matches 13 bases. V lost 5 bases, J lost 5 bases, and 8 bases stayed unmatched. This CDR3 is 16 amino acids long. Germline V CDR1 and CDR2: SGHDN, FVKESK. The CDR3 bases are TGTGCCAGCAGCGGGACTAGCGGGATATCATGGGAGACCCAGTACTTC. This sequence encodes CASSGTSGISWETQYF.

This clone was detected once. This chain joins TRBV5-1 and TRBJ2-1; 11 bases are shared with TRBD2. CDR3 length: 16 amino acids. The ends lost 7 bases at V and 0 bases at J; junction bases unmatched: 6. The germline V gene has CDR1 SGHRS and CDR2 YFSETQ. This CDR3 is CASRTSGGRSYNEQFF. CDR3 bases: TGCGCCAGCCGAACTAGCGGGGGCCGCTCCTACAATGAGCAGTTCTTC. Full variable domain (outside the CDR3, taken from reference TRBV5-1 and TRBJ2-1): KAGVTQTPRYLIKTRGQQVTLSCSPISGHRSVSWYQQTPGQGLQFLFEYFSETQRNKGNFPGRFSGRQFSNSRSEMNVSTLELGDSALYLCASRTSGGRSYNEQFFGPGTRLTVL.

The chain has TRBV5-1 and TRBJ2-2; D is unclear. The germline gives CDR1 SGHRS, CDR2 YFSETQ. V dropped 5 bases and J dropped 0 bases, with 11 bases sitting between them. This CDR3 has 15 residues. The CDR3 loop is CASRPTTANTGELFF. As DNA, the CDR3 is TGCGCCAGCAGGCCTACGACGGCGAACACCGGGGAGCTGTTTTTT. Complete variable domain (other parts from reference TRBV5-1 and TRBJ2-2): KAGVTQTPRYLIKTRGQQVTLSCSPISGHRSVSWYQQTPGQGLQFLFEYFSETQRNKGNFPGRFSGRQFSNSRSEMNVSTLELGDSALYLCASRPTTANTGELFFGEGSRLTVL.

This clone is a singleton in its sample. The chain combines TRBV27 with TRBJ1-2; 8 nucleotides match TRBD1. This CDR3 comprises 15 residues. Trimming at V came to 5 bases and at J to 4 bases, leaving 9 bases not matched to a gene. Germline loops: CDR1 MNHEY, CDR2 SMNVEV (reference sequence). In DNA form, the CDR3 reads TGTGCCAGCAGTCCGATAGGACAGGGTGCCTATGGCTACACCTTC. Translating it yields CASSPIGQGAYGYTF.

The rearrangement uses TRBV6-5 and TRBJ1-1, with D tentatively TRBD1 (5 bases). The CDR3 is made up of 15 amino acids. V was shortened by 2 bases and J by 1 base, with 11 bases between the two germline ends. CDR1 MNHEY and CDR2 SVGAGI come from the germline V gene. The CDR3 DNA reads TGTGCCAGCAGTTACCCCCAAGGGGAGAACACTGAAGCTTTCTTT. Protein product: CASSYPQGENTEAFF.

The chain joins TRBV10-1 to TRBJ1-2, with no clear D. Germline V lookup: CDR1 WNHNN, CDR2 SYGVQD (reference sequence). This CDR3 comprises 14 residues. V was trimmed by 0 bases and J by 7 bases, leaving 12 bases between them. CDR3 loop: CASSESASRGGYTF. CDR3 coding DNA: TGCGCCAGCAGTGAGTCTGCGAGTCGGGGTGGCTACACCTTC.

V and J are TRBV29-1 and TRBJ2-5, with 12 bases matching TRBD1. J lost 5 bases, V lost 4 bases, and 5 bases had no gene match. CDR1 SQVTM and CDR2 ANQGSEA come from the germline V gene. This CDR3 contains 14 residues. For the CDR3, the DNA is TGCAGCGTTGTTAGGGGACAGGGGGCGGAGACCCAGTACTTC. It codes for CSVVRGQGAETQYF.

This chain uses TRBV5-6 with TRBJ1-6; weak D call: TRBD1 (5 bases). Germline CDR1 and CDR2: SGHDT and YYEEEE. The germline V and J ends were trimmed by 0 bases and 7 bases, with 20 bases remaining between them. The CDR3 loop spans 18 amino acids. The CDR3 DNA follows: TGTGCCAGCAGCTTGGAAGGTATCGGGTACAGGATAAATTCACCCCTCCACTTT. Its protein is CASSLEGIGYRINSPLHF. Drawing the rest from reference TRBV5-6 and TRBJ1-6, the complete variable domain is DAGVTQSPTHLIKTRGQQVTLRCSPKSGHDTVSWYQQALGQGPQFIFQYYEEEERQRGNFPDRFSGHQFPNYSSELNVNALLLGDSALYLCASSLEGIGYRINSPLHFGNGTRLTVT.

V and J are TRBV29-1 and TRBJ1-1; TRBD1 aligns across 8 bases. J lost 6 bases, V lost 7 bases, and 10 bases had no gene match. The CDR3 runs 13 residues. Germline V lookup: CDR1 SQVTM, CDR2 ANQGSEA. In nucleotides, the CDR3 is TGCAGCGCCTTGGACAGGGAACGGGCTGAAGCTTTCTTT. Residues: CSALDRERAEAFF.

This chain links TRBV28 with TRBJ2-5, with a possible D match to TRBD1 (5 bases). Deletions cut 11 bases from V and 0 bases from J, with 16 bases between. The CDR3 contains 14 residues. CDR1 is MDHEN, CDR2 SYDVKM, per germline. The CDR3 coding sequence is TGTGCCTCCCACAACAGGCCCAACCAAGAGACCCAGTACTTC. Amino acid sequence: CASHNRPNQETQYF.

The V call is TRBV29-1, the J call TRBJ2-5; possible D gene TRBD1, 6 bases. With 7 bases removed from V and 1 base from J, the gap between germline ends came to 16 bases. Looked up from germline, CDR1 is SQVTM and CDR2 is ANQGSEA. The CDR3 extends over 14 amino acids. The CDR3 sequence is CSAPTGARQETQYF. CDR3 sequence (DNA): TGCAGCGCCCCGACAGGAGCTCGCCAAGAGACCCAGTACTTC.

The chain couples TRBV7-2 to TRBJ1-3, with D possibly TRBD1 on 6 matching bases. Trimming removed 5 bases at V and 2 bases at J, with 10 bases between. Looked up from germline, CDR1 is SGHTA and CDR2 is FQGNSA. The CDR3 has 14 residues. The CDR3 bases are TGTGCCAGCAGCCGGTCAGGGGCTGGAAACACCATATATTTT. It specifies CASSRSGAGNTIYF.

The chain has TRBV5-5 and TRBJ2-7, with 9 bases that match TRBD1. The length of the CDR3 is 18 residues. After removal of 1 base from V and 1 base from J, the junction contained 12 bases not matched to a gene. Germline V gene lookup returns CDR1 SGHKS and CDR2 YYEKEE (reference sequence). In DNA form, the CDR3 reads TGTGCCAGCAGCTTGAGATATTGGACAGGGGCGACTTCCTACGAGCAGTACTTC. Translated: CASSLRYWTGATSYEQYF.

The V gene is TRBV7-8, the J gene TRBJ2-1; perhaps TRBD2 as D (6 bases). Germline V gene data show CDR1 as SGHVS and CDR2 as FQNEAQ. The CDR3 consists of 13 residues. With 1 base removed from V and 9 bases from J, the gap between germline ends came to 10 bases. The DNA of the CDR3 is TGTGCCAGCAGCTTAGATCGGGGAGGTGAGCAGTTCTTC. Translating gives CASSLDRGGEQFF.

Comment on this clone: Other nucleotide sequences from this sample produce the same CDR3. The genes are TRBV4-3 and TRBJ1-1; no firm D call. Germline CDR1 LGHNA, CDR2 YSLEER. V gave up 0 bases and J gave up 11 bases, with 13 bases separating them. The CDR3 has 13 residues. For the CDR3, the DNA is TGCGCCAGCAGCCAAGATCCCGCACGGTCCGCTTTCTTT. Protein: CASSQDPARSAFF.

The J gene is TRBJ1-5, the V gene TRBV6-5; D uncertain. The CDR3 length is 13 residues. Between the trimmed V and J ends, which lost 2 bases and 4 bases, there was a span of 6 bases. Germline CDR1 is MNHEY and CDR2 is SVGAGI. The CDR3 DNA reads TGTGCCAGCAGTTACGGCGGGAATCAGCCCCAGCATTTT. The encoded protein is CASSYGGNQPQHF.

This clone was picked up a small number of times. The chain recombines TRBV7-2 with TRBJ1-5; a possible D gene is TRBD1 (6 bases). With 6 bases removed from V and 6 bases from J, the gap between germline ends came to 18 bases. This CDR3 has 15 residues. Looked up from germline, CDR1 is SGHTA and CDR2 is FQGNSA. The CDR3 sequence is CASRSGVGIGQPQHF. CDR3 nucleotides: TGTGCCAGCAGGTCAGGGGTGGGGATAGGTCAGCCCCAGCATTTT.